The clone carrying this T cell receptor beta chain showed up just a few times. This CDR3 contains 16 residues. The germline CDR1 and CDR2 sequences are SQVTM and ANQGSEA. With V trimmed by 4 bases and J by 6 bases, 13 bases remained unmatched. This entry comes from a study of regulatory T cells in long-lasting Graves disease. CDR3-region Arm-PCR and iRepertoire HTBI primers produced the TCR beta libraries. MiXCR, applied by TCRdb to the multiplex PCR reads, yields one record per CDR3 protein. The repertoire holds 400,000 to 550,000 distinct CDR3 sequences, with about a sixth as singletons. The time point here: newly diagnosed GD, antithyroid drugs for less than 3 months. Making the TCR library involved RNA that had been extracted from PBMCs. These same records also appear under a second study, on T cells in Graves' hyperthyroidism and ophthalmopathy.

This receptor was obtained from a young woman with Graves disease. This specimen consisted of peripheral blood mononuclear cells (PBMCs), obtained at new diagnosis, from a patient treated with antithyroid drugs. The chain carries TRBV29-1 and TRBJ2-3, with 10 bases identical to TRBD2. CDR3 nucleotide sequence: TGCAGCGTTGGCGCGGGAGCGGGAGGGCCCGGGGATACGCAGTATTTT. This encodes CSVGAGAGGPGDTQYF.